Listed here is a single TCR beta chain. This receptor's antigen is unknown. Within one base of it there is no much larger clone, and no base qualities were kept. From each donor, a single peripheral blood sample of around 0.12 L on average was drawn into heparinised tubes. Naive, central memory, regulatory and stem cell-like memory CD4+ T cells were sorted on a BD FACSAria II using a panel including CD45RO, CCR7, CD25, CD127, CD95 and CD27. Purity was above 95% for every sorted population. PBMCs were separated immediately by Lymphoprep density gradient centrifugation and were stained directly, without being cultured. To minimize batch effects, samples were stained and sorted in pairs, one healthy donor with one patient per experiment. The sample comes from a study of beta chain features in type 1 diabetes (dated by TCRdb to the late 2010s). About the study as a whole: Mean age, gender distribution, total cell number and subset yield were not different between patients and healthy donors. Whereas all 28 donors provided naive and central memory subsets, regulatory and stem cell-like memory subsets were isolated from just 8 patients and about 8 healthy donors. A total of 90 million to 140 million sorted cells were examined across all samples, and RNA yield correlated strongly with the number of cells per subset. In the study, TCRB repertoires of sorted circulating CD4+ T cell subsets from recently diagnosed type 1 diabetes patients were compared with those of matched healthy donors.

The entire amount of isolated RNA was reverse transcribed using the High Capacity cDNA Reverse Transcription Kit, so the sequenced TCRB transcripts were expressed ones. Naive, central memory and regulatory T cell samples underwent deep immunoSEQ sequencing, averaging about 3.5 million total reads per sample. After sorted cells were lysed in RLT buffer, RNA was extracted with DNase-treated RNeasy Micro or Mini kits, with the choice depending on cell number. To prevent cross-contamination, every cell subset was processed on its own, while patient and healthy donor samples were processed together. TCRB sequences were amplified from cDNA with the immunoSEQ multiplex PCR, producing 87-bp fragments spanning the CDR3 region. Sequencing of the amplicons was performed on the Illumina HiSeq platform. In the source study's methods: Synthetic template baselines were used to correct PCR bias computationally, reads within Hamming distance 2 were collapsed together, and singletons that could not be merged were discarded. By aligning reads against IMGT, V, D and J genes, CDR3 length, and insertions or deletions at six rearrangement sites were assigned. Clonotype counts were normalized to sorted cell number within each subset before computing true diversity and Gini coefficients with the tcR R package. The overlap coefficient, calculated on TCRB nucleotide sequences, was used to measure repertoire sharing. This immuneACCESS table, as held by TCRdb, lists in-frame sequences with V and J called but not all clones. Of the missing ones, under half trace to an unresolved V gene in checked studies; the others have no known cause. V and J calls and clone size are copied from that table; D and trimming were computed from the DNA. The sample has about 170,000 clones on record, 6.5% to 8.5% of them singletons. 0.5% of the sample lies in the top ten.

CDR1 is given as SGHDT and CDR2 as YYEEEE, both from the germline V gene. V is shortened by 3 bases, J by 0 bases, and the region joining them spans 13 bases. The CDR3 runs 16 residues from the cysteine to the phenylalanine. The only DNA kept is the CDR3, 48 bases in frame from the first base. Overall study results and their limits: Because the HLA sub-analyses included only small numbers of individuals, any influence of HLA type on TCRB rearrangement was left unresolved. Sequencing cDNA rather than genomic DNA could over-represent highly expressing activated cells, although activation and CD3 levels did not differ between groups. Naive, central memory and regulatory TCRB repertoires appeared to be more similar among patients than among healthy donors. Shorter templates might have been favored by PCR, but patient and control samples were amplified and corrected together, so both groups would have been affected equally by any skew. Patients with type 1 diabetes made fewer insertions and deleted more nucleotides at VDJ recombination sites, implying thymic rearrangement abnormalities. In all four CD4+ subsets, TCRB CDR3 length was moderately but significantly shorter in type 1 diabetes patients.

The receptor chain draws on TRBV5-6 and TRBJ1-5, with the identity of the D gene unclear. The TCR comes from a man between 18 and 35 years old with type 1 diabetes. The material sequenced was central memory CD4+ T cells from blood. The CDR3 loop reads CASSSRGLYSNQPQHF. The nucleotides read TGTGCCAGCAGCTCCCGTGGGCTTTATAGCAATCAGCCCCAGCATTTT.